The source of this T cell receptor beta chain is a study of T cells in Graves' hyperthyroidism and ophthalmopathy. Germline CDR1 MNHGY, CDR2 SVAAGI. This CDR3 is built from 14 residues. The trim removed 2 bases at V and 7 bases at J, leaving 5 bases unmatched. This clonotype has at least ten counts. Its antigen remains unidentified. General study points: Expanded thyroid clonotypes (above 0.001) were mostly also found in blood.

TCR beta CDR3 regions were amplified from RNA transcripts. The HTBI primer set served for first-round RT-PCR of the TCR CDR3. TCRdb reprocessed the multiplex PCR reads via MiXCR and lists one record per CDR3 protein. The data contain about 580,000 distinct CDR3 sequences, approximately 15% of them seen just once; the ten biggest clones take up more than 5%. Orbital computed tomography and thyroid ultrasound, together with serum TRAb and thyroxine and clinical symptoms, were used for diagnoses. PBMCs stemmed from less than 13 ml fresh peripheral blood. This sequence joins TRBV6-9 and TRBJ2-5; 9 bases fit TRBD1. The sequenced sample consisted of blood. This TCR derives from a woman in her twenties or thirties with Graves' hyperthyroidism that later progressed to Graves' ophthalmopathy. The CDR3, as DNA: TGTGCCAGCAGTTATCGGGGACAGGGATGGACCCAGTACTTC. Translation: CASSYRGQGWTQYF.